This T cell receptor (beta chain) was obtained from a study of blood T cells in healthy people across ages. Overall study findings and caveats: The fall in TCR beta diversity per million T cells was roughly linear with age.

A second PCR of 7 to 11 cycles used a sample-barcoded 5' primer and a J-beta primer mix. Carrying 12 random nucleotides, a template-switch adaptor labeled each individual cDNA molecule. TCRdb re-called the 5' RACE reads with MiXCR, one entry per CDR3 protein. The data show some 930,000 distinct CDR3 sequences, about 28% seen once. Points on this clonotype: Its antigen is undetermined.

This sample was shared with a second study, whose subject was T cells of mothers and their children.

This receptor was obtained from a woman aged 40 to 50 in good health. Sequences were obtained from blood.

The CDR3 sequence is CSAGGGQGADTQYF. DNA of the CDR3: TGCAGTGCTGGGGGAGGACAGGGGGCGGATACGCAGTATTTT. The genes are TRBV20-1 and TRBJ2-3; 11 positions match TRBD1. The V gene end was trimmed by 5 bases and the J gene end by 6 bases; junction bases not matched to a gene: 7. The CDR3 runs 14 residues. CDR1 DFQATT and CDR2 SNEGSKA come from the germline V gene (reference sequence).